This T cell receptor beta chain appears in the sequencing data of a study of blood T cells in healthy people across ages. Next came a second PCR, run for roughly 6 to 11 cycles, which used a sample-barcoded 5' primer along with a J-beta primer mix. The authors tagged each cDNA molecule using a template-switch adaptor with 12 random nucleotides. Using its own MiXCR run on the 5' RACE reads, TCRdb lists one record per CDR3 protein. The repertoire holds more than 650,000 distinct CDR3 sequences, with approximately 21% as singletons. The CDR3 extends over 12 amino acids. Germline CDR1 is SNHLY and CDR2 is FYNNEI. Extraction of total RNA produced a minimum of 6 micrograms from each sample.

The chain links TRBV2 to TRBJ2-5, with D maybe TRBD1 (5 bases). The DNA end lines up better with TRBJ2-1; the J call may be wrong. This TCR came from a man between 70 and 80 years old in good health. The sequencing sample was made of blood. CDR3: CASKIRVAEQFF. CDR3 sequence (DNA): TGTGCCAGCAAGATCAGGGTAGCTGAGCAGTTCTTC.